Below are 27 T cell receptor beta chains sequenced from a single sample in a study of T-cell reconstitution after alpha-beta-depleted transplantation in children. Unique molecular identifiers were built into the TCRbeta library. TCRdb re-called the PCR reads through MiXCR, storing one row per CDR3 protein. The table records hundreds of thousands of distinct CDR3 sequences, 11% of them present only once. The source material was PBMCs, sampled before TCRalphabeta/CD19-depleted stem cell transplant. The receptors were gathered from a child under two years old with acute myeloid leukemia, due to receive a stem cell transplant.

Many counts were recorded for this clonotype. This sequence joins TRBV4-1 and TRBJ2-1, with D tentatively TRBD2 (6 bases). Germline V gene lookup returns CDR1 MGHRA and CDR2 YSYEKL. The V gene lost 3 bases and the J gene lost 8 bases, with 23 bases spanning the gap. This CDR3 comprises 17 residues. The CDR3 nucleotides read TGCGCCAGCAGCCACCGAAGGGCTAGCGAAGGGATTGATGAGCAGTTCTTC. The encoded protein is CASSHRRASEGIDEQFF.

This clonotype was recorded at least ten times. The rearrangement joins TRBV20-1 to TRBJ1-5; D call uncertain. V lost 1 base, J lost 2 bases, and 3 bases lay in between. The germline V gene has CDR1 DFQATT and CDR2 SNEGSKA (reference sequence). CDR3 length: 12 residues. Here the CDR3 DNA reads TGCAGTGCTAGAGGGGGCAATCAGCCCCAGCATTTT. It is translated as CSARGGNQPQHF.

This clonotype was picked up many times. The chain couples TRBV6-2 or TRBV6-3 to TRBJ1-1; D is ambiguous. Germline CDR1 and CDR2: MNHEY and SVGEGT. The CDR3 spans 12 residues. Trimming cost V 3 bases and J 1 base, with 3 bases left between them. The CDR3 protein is CASSYSNTEAFF. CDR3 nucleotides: TGTGCCAGCAGTTATTCGAACACTGAAGCTTTCTTT.

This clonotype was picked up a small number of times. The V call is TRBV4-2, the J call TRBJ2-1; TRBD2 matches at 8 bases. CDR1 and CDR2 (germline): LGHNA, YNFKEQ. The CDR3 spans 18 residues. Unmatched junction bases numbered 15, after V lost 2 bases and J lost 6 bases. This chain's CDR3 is CASSQPSGTSGPFNEQFF. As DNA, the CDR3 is TGTGCCAGCAGCCAACCCAGTGGAACTAGCGGTCCCTTCAATGAGCAGTTCTTC.

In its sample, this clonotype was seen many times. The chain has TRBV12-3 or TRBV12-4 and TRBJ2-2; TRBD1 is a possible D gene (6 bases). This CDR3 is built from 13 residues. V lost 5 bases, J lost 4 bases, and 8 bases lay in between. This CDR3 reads CASSDRPTGELFF. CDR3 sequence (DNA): TGTGCCAGCAGTGACAGGCCCACCGGGGAGCTGTTTTTT.

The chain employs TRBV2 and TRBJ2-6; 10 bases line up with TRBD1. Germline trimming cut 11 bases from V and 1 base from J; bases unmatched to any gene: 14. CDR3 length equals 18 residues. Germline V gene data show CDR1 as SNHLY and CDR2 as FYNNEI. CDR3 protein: CAFSSSGTGASGANVLTF. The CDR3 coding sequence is TGTGCCTTCAGTTCTTCCGGGACAGGGGCATCTGGGGCCAACGTCCTGACTTTC.

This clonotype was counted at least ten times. CDR3 nucleotide sequence: TGTGCCAGCAGTCAACTAGCCAAAAACATTCAGTACTTC. Translation: CASSQLAKNIQYF. The rearrangement links TRBV12-3 or TRBV12-4 to TRBJ2-4; no firm D call. V was pared by 5 bases and J by 0 bases, with 5 bases between. The CDR3 extends over 13 amino acids.

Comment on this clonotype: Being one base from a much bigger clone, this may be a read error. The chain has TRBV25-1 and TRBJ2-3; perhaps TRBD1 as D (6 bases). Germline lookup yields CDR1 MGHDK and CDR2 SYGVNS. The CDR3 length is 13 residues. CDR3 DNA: TGTGCCAGCCGATGGCAGGGGTCAGATACGCTGTATTTT. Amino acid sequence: CASRWQGSDTLYF.

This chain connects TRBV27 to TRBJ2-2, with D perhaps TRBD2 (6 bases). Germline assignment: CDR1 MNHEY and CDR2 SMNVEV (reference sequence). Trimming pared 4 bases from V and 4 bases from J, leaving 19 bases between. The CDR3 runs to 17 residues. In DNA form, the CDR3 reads TGTGCCAGCAGTTCCTTGGCGGCGGGACCGCTCACCGGGGAGCTGTTTTTT. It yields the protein CASSSLAAGPLTGELFF.

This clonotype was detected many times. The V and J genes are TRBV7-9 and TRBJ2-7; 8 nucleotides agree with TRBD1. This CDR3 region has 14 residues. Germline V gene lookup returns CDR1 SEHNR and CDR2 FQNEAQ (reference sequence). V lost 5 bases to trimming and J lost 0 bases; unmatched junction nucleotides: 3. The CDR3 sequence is CASSPQGGSYEQYF. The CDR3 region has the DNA TGTGCCAGCAGCCCACAGGGGGGCTCCTACGAGCAGTACTTC.

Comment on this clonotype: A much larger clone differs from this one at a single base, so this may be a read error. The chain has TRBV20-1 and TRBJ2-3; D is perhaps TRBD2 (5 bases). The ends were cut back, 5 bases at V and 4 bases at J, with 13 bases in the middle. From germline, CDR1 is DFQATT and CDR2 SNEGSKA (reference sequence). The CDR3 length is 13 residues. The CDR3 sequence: CSAPGRSADTQYF. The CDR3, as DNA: TGCAGTGCTCCCGGACGTAGCGCAGATACGCAGTATTTT.

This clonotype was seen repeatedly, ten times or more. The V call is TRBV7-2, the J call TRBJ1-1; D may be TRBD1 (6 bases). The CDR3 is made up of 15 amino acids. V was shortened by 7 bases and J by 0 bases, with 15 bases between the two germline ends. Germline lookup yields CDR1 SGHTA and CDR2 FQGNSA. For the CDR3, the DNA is TGTGCCAGCACCCGAGCGGGGGGCCTGAACACTGAAGCTTTCTTT. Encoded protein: CASTRAGGLNTEAFF.

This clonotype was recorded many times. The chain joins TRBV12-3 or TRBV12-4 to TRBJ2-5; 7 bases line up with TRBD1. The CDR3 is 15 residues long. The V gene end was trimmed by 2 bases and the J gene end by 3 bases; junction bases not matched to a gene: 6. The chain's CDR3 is CASSLRRQGEETQYF. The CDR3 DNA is TGTGCCAGCAGTTTAAGGCGGCAGGGGGAAGAGACCCAGTACTTC.

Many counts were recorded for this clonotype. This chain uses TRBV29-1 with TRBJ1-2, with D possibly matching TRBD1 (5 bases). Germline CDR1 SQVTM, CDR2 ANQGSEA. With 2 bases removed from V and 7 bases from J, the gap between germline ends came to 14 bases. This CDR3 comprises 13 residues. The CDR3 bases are TGCAGCGTTGAATGGGGGATGGGGATTGGCTACACCTTC. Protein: CSVEWGMGIGYTF. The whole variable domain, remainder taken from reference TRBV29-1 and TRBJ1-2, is SAVISQKPSRDICQRGTSLTIQCQVDSQVTMMFWYRQQPGQSLTLIATANQGSEATYESGFVIDKFPISRPNLTFSTLTVSNMSPEDSSIYLCSVEWGMGIGYTFGSGTRLTVV.

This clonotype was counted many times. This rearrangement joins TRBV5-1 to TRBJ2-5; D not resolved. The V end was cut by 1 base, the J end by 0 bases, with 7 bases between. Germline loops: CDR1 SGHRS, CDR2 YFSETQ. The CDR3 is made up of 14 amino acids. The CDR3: CASSLRGYQETQYF. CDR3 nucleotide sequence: TGCGCCAGCAGCTTGCGTGGGTACCAAGAGACCCAGTACTTC.

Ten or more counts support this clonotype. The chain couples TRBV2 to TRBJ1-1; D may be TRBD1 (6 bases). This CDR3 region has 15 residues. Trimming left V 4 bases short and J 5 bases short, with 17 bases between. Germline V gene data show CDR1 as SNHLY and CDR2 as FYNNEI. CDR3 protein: CASSASTGSGTEAFF. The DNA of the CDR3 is TGTGCCAGCAGTGCGTCAACAGGGAGTGGTACTGAAGCTTTCTTT. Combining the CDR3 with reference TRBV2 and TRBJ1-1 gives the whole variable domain EPEVTQTPSHQVTQMGQEVILRCVPISNHLYFYWYRQILGQKVEFLVSFYNNEISEKSEIFDDQFSVERPDGSNFTLKIRSTKLEDSAMYFCASSASTGSGTEAFFGQGTRLTVV.

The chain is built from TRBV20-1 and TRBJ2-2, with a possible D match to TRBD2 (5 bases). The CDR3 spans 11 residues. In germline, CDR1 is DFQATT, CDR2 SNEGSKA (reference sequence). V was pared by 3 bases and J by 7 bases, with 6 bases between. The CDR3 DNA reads TGCAGTGCTAGCGAGGGCGGGGAGCTGTTTTTT. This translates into CSASEGGELFF.

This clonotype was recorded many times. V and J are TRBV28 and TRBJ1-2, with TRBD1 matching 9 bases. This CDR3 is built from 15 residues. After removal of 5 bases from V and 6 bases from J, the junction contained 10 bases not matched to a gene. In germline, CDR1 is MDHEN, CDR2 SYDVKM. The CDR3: CASSIDRDRVNGYTF. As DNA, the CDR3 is TGTGCCAGCAGTATTGACCGGGACAGGGTCAATGGCTACACCTTC.

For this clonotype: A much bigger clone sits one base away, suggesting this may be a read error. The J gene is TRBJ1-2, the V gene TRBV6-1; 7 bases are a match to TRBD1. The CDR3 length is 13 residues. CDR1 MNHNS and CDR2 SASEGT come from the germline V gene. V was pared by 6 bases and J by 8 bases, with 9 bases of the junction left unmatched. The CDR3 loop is CASRLVQGLGYTF. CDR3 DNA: TGTGCCAGCAGGCTGGTACAGGGGTTGGGCTACACCTTC.

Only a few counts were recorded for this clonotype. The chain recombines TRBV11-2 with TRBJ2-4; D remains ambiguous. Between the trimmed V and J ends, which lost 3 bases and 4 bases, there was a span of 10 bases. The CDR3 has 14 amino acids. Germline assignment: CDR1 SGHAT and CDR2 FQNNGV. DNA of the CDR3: TGTGCCAGCAGCTTGATAGGCTTGAAAAACATTCAGTACTTC. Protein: CASSLIGLKNIQYF.

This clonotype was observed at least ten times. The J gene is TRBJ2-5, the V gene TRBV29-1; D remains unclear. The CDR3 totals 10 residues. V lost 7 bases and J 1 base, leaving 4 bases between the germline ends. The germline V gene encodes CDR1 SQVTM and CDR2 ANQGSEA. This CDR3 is CSGLQETQYF. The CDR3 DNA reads TGCAGCGGTCTCCAAGAGACCCAGTACTTC.

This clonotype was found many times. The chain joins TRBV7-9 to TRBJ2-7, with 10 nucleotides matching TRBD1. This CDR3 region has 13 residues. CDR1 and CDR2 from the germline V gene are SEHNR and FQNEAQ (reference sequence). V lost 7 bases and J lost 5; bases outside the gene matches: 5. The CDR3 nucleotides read TGTGCCAGCAACCACGGGACAGGGGACGAGCAGTACTTC. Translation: CASNHGTGDEQYF.

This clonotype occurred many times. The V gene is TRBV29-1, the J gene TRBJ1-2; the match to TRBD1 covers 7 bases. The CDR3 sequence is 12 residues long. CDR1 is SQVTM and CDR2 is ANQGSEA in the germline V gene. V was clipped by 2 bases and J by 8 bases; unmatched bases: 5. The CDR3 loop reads CSVETAGGGYTF. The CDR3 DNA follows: TGCAGCGTTGAAACCGCAGGGGGAGGCTACACCTTC.

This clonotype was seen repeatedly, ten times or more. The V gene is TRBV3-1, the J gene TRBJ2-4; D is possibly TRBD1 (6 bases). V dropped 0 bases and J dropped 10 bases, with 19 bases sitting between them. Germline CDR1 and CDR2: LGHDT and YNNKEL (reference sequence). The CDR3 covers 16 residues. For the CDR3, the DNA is TGTGCCAGCAGCCAAGACGTCTGGGGCAGGGGAAGGATTCAGTACTTC. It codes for CASSQDVWGRGRIQYF.

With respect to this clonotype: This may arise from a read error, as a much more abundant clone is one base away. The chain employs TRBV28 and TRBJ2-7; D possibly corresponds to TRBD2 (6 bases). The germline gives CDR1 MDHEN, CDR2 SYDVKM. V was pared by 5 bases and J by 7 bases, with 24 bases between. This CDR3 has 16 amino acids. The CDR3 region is CASSSPYRRGINEQYF. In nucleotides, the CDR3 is TGTGCCAGCAGTAGTCCCTATCGGCGGGGAATCAATGAGCAGTACTTC.

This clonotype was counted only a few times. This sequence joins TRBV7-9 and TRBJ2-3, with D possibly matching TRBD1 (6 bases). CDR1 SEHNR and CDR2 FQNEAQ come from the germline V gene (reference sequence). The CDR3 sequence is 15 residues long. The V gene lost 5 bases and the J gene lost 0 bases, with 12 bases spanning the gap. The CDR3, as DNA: TGTGCCAGCAGCCCATACAGGGAGAGCACAGATACGCAGTATTTT. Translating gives CASSPYRESTDTQYF.

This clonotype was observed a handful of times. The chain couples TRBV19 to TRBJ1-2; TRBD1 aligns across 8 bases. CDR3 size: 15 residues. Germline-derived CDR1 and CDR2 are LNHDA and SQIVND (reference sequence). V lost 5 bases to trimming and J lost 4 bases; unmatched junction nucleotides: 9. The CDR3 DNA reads TGTGCCAGTAGTCCTCAGGGGGCGCGAGGCTATGGCTACACCTTC. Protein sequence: CASSPQGARGYGYTF.